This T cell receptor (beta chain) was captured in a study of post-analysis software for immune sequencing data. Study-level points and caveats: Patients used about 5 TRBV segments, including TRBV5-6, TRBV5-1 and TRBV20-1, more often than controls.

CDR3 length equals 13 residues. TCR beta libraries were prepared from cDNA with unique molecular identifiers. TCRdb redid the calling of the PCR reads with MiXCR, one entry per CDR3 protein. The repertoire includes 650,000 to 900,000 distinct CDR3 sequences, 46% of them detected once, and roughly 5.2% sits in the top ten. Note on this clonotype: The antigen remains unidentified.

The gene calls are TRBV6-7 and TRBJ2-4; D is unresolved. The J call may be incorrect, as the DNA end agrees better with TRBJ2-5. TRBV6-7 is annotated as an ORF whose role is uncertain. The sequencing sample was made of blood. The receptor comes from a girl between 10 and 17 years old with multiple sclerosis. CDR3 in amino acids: CASRIRGRETQYF. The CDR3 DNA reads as TGTGCCAGCAGAATCCGCGGACGGGAGACCCAGTACTTC.